The 30 T cell receptor beta chains presented below share a single source sample, sequenced in a study of OX40 agonist ivuxolimab in advanced cancers. Repertoires were generated with immunoSEQ multiplex PCR, while TCRdb's copy carries only in-frame clones and drops some. Among 55,000 to 65,000 clones listed, 70% to 90% were seen once. The input for sequencing was CD4+ or CD8+ T cells sorted from blood, taken in a trial of the OX40 agonist ivuxolimab. The source is an adult with an advanced solid tumor such as melanoma, head and neck, liver or kidney cancer.

V and J are TRBV7-9 and TRBJ2-3, with D hard to call. CDR1 is SEHNR, CDR2 FQNEAQ, per germline (reference sequence). The CDR3 has 13 residues. Trimming shortened V by 1 base and J by 6 bases, and 8 bases separated the two germline ends. The CDR3 loop is CASSLDGRDTQYF. CDR3 DNA: TGTGCCAGCAGCTTAGACGGCCGGGATACGCAGTATTTT.

The genes are TRBV5-1 and TRBJ1-3; D not resolved. The V and J ends lost 4 bases and 0 bases respectively, with 11 bases between them. CDR3 length: 15 residues. The germline V gene encodes CDR1 SGHRS and CDR2 YFSETQ. CDR3 amino acids: CASSPGLNSGNTIYF. Written as DNA, the CDR3 is TGCGCCAGCAGCCCTGGACTAAACTCTGGAAACACCATATATTTT.

The table lists this clone with a few counts. The chain recombines TRBV27 with TRBJ2-6, with D possibly being TRBD1 (6 bases). Germline-derived CDR1 and CDR2 are MNHEY and SMNVEV (reference sequence). The V and J ends lost 6 bases and 0 bases respectively, with 21 bases between them. CDR3 length: 19 amino acids. CDR3 sequence: CASSRRPGHTYSGANVLTF. Written as DNA, the CDR3 is TGTGCCAGCAGCCGACGGCCGGGACATACGTACTCTGGGGCCAACGTCCTGACTTTC.

The chain links TRBV4-2 to TRBJ2-2; D assignment may be TRBD1 or TRBD2 (5 bases each). The CDR3 consists of 17 residues. V lost 0 bases, J lost 5 bases, and 16 bases lay in between. Germline lookup yields CDR1 LGHNA and CDR2 YNFKEQ. This CDR3 is CASSQDADGTVTGELFF. In nucleotides, the CDR3 is TGTGCCAGCAGCCAAGATGCAGACGGGACCGTTACCGGGGAGCTGTTTTTT.

The rearrangement uses TRBV14 and TRBJ1-2, with unresolved D. Looked up from germline, CDR1 is SGHDN and CDR2 is FVKESK. The V and J ends lost 11 bases and 3 bases respectively, with 22 bases between them. The CDR3 contains 15 residues. As DNA, the CDR3 is TGTGCCTTCGTGGTAGGGCTCGGAGAGGACTATGGCTACACCTTC. It yields the protein CAFVVGLGEDYGYTF.

The V and J genes are TRBV18 and TRBJ2-7, with TRBD2 identical over 10 bases. The V and J ends lost 3 bases and 7 bases, in that order; junction bases with no gene match: 6. Germline-derived CDR1 and CDR2 are KGHSH and LQKENI. This CDR3 is 14 amino acids long. For the CDR3, the DNA is TGTGCCAGCTCACCCCTAGCGGGAGCGGGGGAGCAGTACTTC. This sequence encodes CASSPLAGAGEQYF.

The V and J genes are TRBV30 and TRBJ2-7; 10 bases map to TRBD2. Germline V gene lookup returns CDR1 GTSNPN and CDR2 SVGIG (reference sequence). The length of the CDR3 is 14 residues. The J segment lost 0 bases and the V segment lost 4 bases, leaving 3 bases of the junction unmatched. In nucleotides, the CDR3 is TGTGCCTGGACCTCTAGCGGGAGCTCCTACGAGCAGTACTTC. Protein product: CAWTSSGSSYEQYF. The full variable domain, completed using reference TRBV30 and TRBJ2-7, is SQTIHQWPATLVQPVGSPLSLECTVEGTSNPNLYWYRQAAGRGLQLLFYSVGIGQISSEVPQNLSASRPQDRQFILSSKKLLLSDSGFYLCAWTSSGSSYEQYFGPGTRLTVT.

This chain uses TRBV11-2 with TRBJ2-7; 10 bases are shared with TRBD1. The CDR3 runs to 15 residues. CDR1 is SGHAT, CDR2 FQNNGV, per germline. The ends lost 1 base at V and 3 bases at J; junction bases unmatched: 3. The DNA for the CDR3 is TGTGCCAGCAGCTTAGGGACAGGGGGAGGCTACGAGCAGTACTTC. This codes for CASSLGTGGGYEQYF.

The V and J genes are TRBV7-6 and TRBJ1-4; D is unclear. From germline, CDR1 is SGHVS and CDR2 FNYEAQ. The CDR3 contains 15 residues. Trimming pared 5 bases from V and 6 bases from J, leaving 16 bases between. The CDR3 sequence is CASSPSTEGYEKLFF. For the CDR3, the DNA is TGTGCCAGCAGCCCTTCGACGGAAGGTTATGAAAAACTGTTTTTT.

The chain links TRBV28 to TRBJ2-7; D not resolved. CDR1 and CDR2 (germline): MDHEN, SYDVKM. CDR3 size: 15 residues. V was cut by 1 base and J by 0 bases, with 10 bases left in between. The CDR3 DNA reads as TGTGCCAGCAGTTTATCGGCTTACATCTCCTACGAGCAGTACTTC. As protein: CASSLSAYISYEQYF.

The chain employs TRBV2 and TRBJ2-2; no clear D. This CDR3 has 13 amino acids. Germline V lookup: CDR1 SNHLY, CDR2 FYNNEI. V lost 3 bases, J lost 4 bases, and 6 bases lay in between. The CDR3 protein is CASSDGSTGELFF. The CDR3, as DNA: TGTGCCAGCAGTGATGGTTCCACCGGGGAGCTGTTTTTT.

In this sample, this clone turned up a few times. This sequence joins TRBV7-9 and TRBJ2-3; D is ambiguous. Germline loops: CDR1 SEHNR, CDR2 FQNEAQ (reference sequence). This CDR3 is 17 amino acids long. V gave up 2 bases and J gave up 0 bases, with 15 bases separating them. CDR3 sequence (DNA): TGTGCCAGCAGCTTAAACAGAGCTGGTCAAAGCACAGATACGCAGTATTTT. Translating it yields CASSLNRAGQSTDTQYF.

This chain joins TRBV27 and TRBJ2-3; D uncertain. CDR1 MNHEY and CDR2 SMNVEV come from the germline V gene (reference sequence). The ends were cut back, 5 bases at V and 1 base at J, with 13 bases in the middle. The CDR3 sequence is 15 residues long. The CDR3 loop reads CASSPTQLGTDTQYF. The CDR3 DNA reads as TGTGCCAGCAGTCCGACCCAGCTGGGCACAGATACGCAGTATTTT.

Only a few counts were recorded for this clone. The chain carries TRBV7-2 and TRBJ1-3; D gene ambiguous. Deletions cut 0 bases from V and 8 bases from J, with 14 bases between. Germline values: CDR1 SGHTA, CDR2 FQGNSA. The CDR3 loop spans 15 amino acids. The CDR3 region is CASSLASFPRDTIYF. Here the CDR3 DNA reads TGTGCCAGCAGCTTAGCATCCTTCCCCCGAGACACCATATATTTT.

In this sample, this clone turned up a few times. The chain uses TRBV5-5 and TRBJ2-7, with 10 bases fitting TRBD1. Germline CDR1 and CDR2: SGHKS and YYEKEE (reference sequence). The CDR3 spans 15 residues. V gave up 0 bases and J gave up 2 bases; unmatched junction bases: 2. DNA of the CDR3: TGTGCCAGCAGCTTGGAAGGGACAGGGGCCTACGAGCAGTACTTC. Its translation is CASSLEGTGAYEQYF. The whole variable domain, filled in from reference TRBV5-5 and TRBJ2-7, reads DAGVTQSPTHLIKTRGQQVTLRCSPISGHKSVSWYQQVLGQGPQFIFQYYEKEERGRGNFPDRFSARQFPNYSSELNVNALLLGDSALYLCASSLEGTGAYEQYFGPGTRLTVT.

This chain connects TRBV2 to TRBJ2-3; D uncertain. Trimming shortened V by 1 base and J by 6 bases, and 5 bases separated the two germline ends. Looked up from germline, CDR1 is SNHLY and CDR2 is FYNNEI. The CDR3 is 12 amino acids. This CDR3 is CASSEGVDTQYF. In DNA, the CDR3 is TGTGCCAGCAGTGAAGGGGTGGATACGCAGTATTTT.

The rearrangement links TRBV11-2 to TRBJ1-2, with D possibly being TRBD1 (5 bases). V was cut by 5 bases and J by 4 bases, with 17 bases left in between. Germline loops: CDR1 SGHAT, CDR2 FQNNGV. This CDR3 contains 15 residues. CDR3 in amino acids: CASSPGGGSIYGYTF. CDR3 bases: TGTGCCAGCAGCCCCGGGGGAGGGAGCATCTATGGCTACACCTTC.

In nucleotides, the CDR3 is TGTGCCAGCAGTTTATATCCGGGAGGAGCCTACGAGCAGTACTTC. It translates to CASSLYPGGAYEQYF. The chain combines TRBV27 with TRBJ2-7; the match to TRBD2 covers 7 bases. The germline V gene encodes CDR1 MNHEY and CDR2 SMNVEV (reference sequence). The CDR3 spans 15 residues. V trimming: 1 base; J trimming: 2 bases; junction bases outside the gene matches: 5.

The genes are TRBV5-1 and TRBJ1-1; tentative D call: TRBD1 (6 bases). The CDR3 is 13 amino acids. CDR1 is SGHRS and CDR2 is YFSETQ in the germline V gene. V was trimmed by 4 bases and J by 0 bases, leaving 7 bases between them. The CDR3 loop is CASSQGMNTEAFF. DNA for the CDR3: TGCGCCAGCAGCCAGGGGATGAACACTGAAGCTTTCTTT.

With regard to this clone: Mismatch with germline at one junction end may stem from a read error. The rearrangement joins TRBV6-6 to TRBJ2-7; the D gene could be TRBD1 or TRBD2 (5 bases each). The CDR3 spans 13 residues. Germline V lookup: CDR1 MNHNY, CDR2 SVGAGI (reference sequence). DNA of the CDR3: TGTGCCAGCAGTACGGGACCCAGGTACGGGCAGTACTTC. It specifies CASSTGPRYGQYF.

V is TRBV5-4 and J is TRBJ2-5; TRBD2 matches 16 bases. The CDR3 consists of 16 residues. Looked up from germline, CDR1 is SGHNT and CDR2 is YYREEE (reference sequence). V shed 7 bases, J shed 4 bases, and the junction held 7 bases outside the gene matches. The CDR3 DNA reads as TGTGCCAGCTTGGGGACTAGCGGGGGGGCAGGAGAGACCCAGTACTTC. This sequence encodes CASLGTSGGAGETQYF.

The chain employs TRBV5-5 and TRBJ2-7; D is perhaps TRBD1 (8 bases). In germline, CDR1 is SGHKS, CDR2 YYEKEE (reference sequence). Trimming removed 4 bases from V and 3 bases from J, with 17 bases in between. The CDR3 has 15 residues. The CDR3 nucleotides read TGTGCCAGCAGCCCAGCGGGACAGGCTATCTACGAGCAGTACTTC. Its protein is CASSPAGQAIYEQYF.

The rearrangement links TRBV5-5 to TRBJ2-7, with 11 bases identical to TRBD2. CDR1 is SGHKS, CDR2 YYEKEE, per germline (reference sequence). The CDR3 spans 14 residues. J was trimmed by 3 bases and V by 3 bases; bases with no gene match: 2. CDR3 bases: TGTGCCAGCAGCTCAACTAGCGGGAGCTACGAGCAGTACTTC. Translated, it gives CASSSTSGSYEQYF.

This chain links TRBV28 with TRBJ1-1; possibly TRBD1 for D (5 bases). The ends were cut back, 3 bases at V and 7 bases at J, with 9 bases in the middle. CDR1 is MDHEN and CDR2 is SYDVKM in the germline V gene. The CDR3 consists of 12 residues. CDR3 nucleotides: TGTGCCAGCAGTTTCGGGGGGGATGAAGCTTTCTTT. It yields the protein CASSFGGDEAFF. Full variable domain (rest looked up from reference TRBV28 and TRBJ1-1): DVKVTQSSRYLVKRTGEKVFLECVQDMDHENMFWYRQDPGLGLRLIYFSYDVKMKEKGDIPEGYSVSREKKERFSLILESASTNQTSMYLCASSFGGDEAFFGQGTRLTVV.

A few counts support this clone. Other DNA sequences of this sample code for an identical CDR3. This chain uses TRBV5-1 with TRBJ1-1, with D possibly being TRBD1 (5 bases). V was cut by 3 bases and J by 3 bases, with 6 bases left in between. Germline lookup yields CDR1 SGHRS and CDR2 YFSETQ. There are 12 residues in the CDR3. The chain's CDR3 is CASSSGYTEAFF. For the CDR3, the DNA is TGCGCCAGCAGCTCAGGGTACACTGAAGCTTTCTTT.

V and J are TRBV18 and TRBJ1-1; D not certain. The CDR3 has 14 amino acids. V gave up 3 bases and J gave up 5 bases, with 13 bases separating them. CDR1 KGHSH and CDR2 LQKENI come from the germline V gene. The CDR3 is CASSPLRGETEAFF. CDR3 DNA sequence: TGTGCCAGCTCACCTCTTCGGGGTGAGACTGAAGCTTTCTTT.

The chain has TRBV7-6 and TRBJ1-3; no clear D gene. CDR3 length: 18 amino acids. The ends were cut back, 1 base at V and 0 bases at J, with 16 bases in the middle. The V gene's germline CDR1 is SGHVS and CDR2 FNYEAQ. CDR3 nucleotide sequence: TGTGCCAGCAGCTTAGTCCAGATACCTATAGACTCTGGAAACACCATATATTTT. Its translation: CASSLVQIPIDSGNTIYF.

The rearrangement uses TRBV4-1 and TRBJ2-3; TRBD2 agrees at 11 bases. Germline CDR1 is MGHRA and CDR2 is YSYEKL. The CDR3 covers 16 residues. Trimming took 3 bases from V and 0 from J; bases not matched to a gene: 2. CDR3 sequence (DNA): TGCGCCAGCAGCCAGGGACTAGCGGCTAGCACAGATACGCAGTATTTT. Its protein is CASSQGLAASTDTQYF.

The chain joins TRBV6-1 to TRBJ2-7, with D unclear. The germline V gene encodes CDR1 MNHNS and CDR2 SASEGT. The CDR3 totals 13 residues. V gave up 5 bases and J gave up 7 bases, with 15 bases separating them. In DNA, the CDR3 is TGTGCCAGCAGTCAAACCCCTCCTTTTGAGCAGTACTTC. Protein product: CASSQTPPFEQYF.

The chain links TRBV27 to TRBJ1-5; possible D gene TRBD1, 5 bases. The CDR3 is made up of 15 amino acids. The germline CDR1 and CDR2 sequences are MNHEY and SMNVEV (reference sequence). The V end was cut by 5 bases, the J end by 0 bases, with 11 bases between. The CDR3 DNA sequence: TGTGCCAGCAGTCCAAAGGGGAATAGCAATCAGCCCCAGCATTTT. It specifies CASSPKGNSNQPQHF.